This TCR beta chain was sequenced in a study of shared clonotypes between healthy human individuals. Study outcomes and limitations: Shared clonotypes across all four donors exceeded non-shared ones in generation probability.

Measured with immunoSEQ multiplex PCR; TCRdb has only the in-frame clones, and not every one. In the table there are about 1.5 million clones, around 98% of which are singletons. From germline, CDR1 is SGHRS and CDR2 YFSETQ. This CDR3 is built from 17 residues. J lost 0 bases, V lost 1 base, and 6 bases had no gene match. About this clone itself: Its antigen remains unknown.

This receptor was obtained from a man aged 25-45 years in good health. The chain couples TRBV5-1 to TRBJ2-1, with 8 bases matching TRBD1. The material sequenced was naive CD4+ T cells sorted from blood. Subset defined: CD45RA+ positively selected. CDR3 nucleotide sequence: TGCGCCAGCAGCTTGACTTGGACAGGGAGCTCCTACAATGAGCAGTTCTTC. Amino acids: CASSLTWTGSSYNEQFF.